This T cell receptor beta chain was identified during a study of vaccination and CD4 T cells after COVID-19. In the study overall: Samples taken post-COVID came a median about 3 months after diagnosis, ranging from 35 to 161.

Treatment: roughly ten-day PBMC culture with coronavirus spike peptide pools or control peptides (ViraFEST assay). Before the COVID-19 pandemic (2011-2018), CD4+ T cells were obtained from the unexposed donor. Peptide-pool expansion of antigen-specific T cells preceded TCR sequencing in ViraFEST. Cells permitting, SARS-CoV-2 S/N and four cold-coronavirus spikes were tested on unexposed-donor CD4+ T cells. This clonotype has only a few counts. What it binds is not known. CD4+ T cells that had been cultured provided DNA sequenced with the Oncomine TCR Beta short-read assay. TCRdb recomputed calls from the PCR reads with MiXCR, one row per CDR3 protein. The sample holds 7,500 to 10,000 distinct CDR3 sequences; 45% to 50% are singletons and the top ten take under 13%. This CDR3 is built from 16 residues. Trimming cost V 3 bases and J 0 bases; bases outside gene matches: 3. The germline V gene encodes CDR1 DFQATT and CDR2 SNEGSKA (reference sequence).

The sequence derives from a human donor in good health. The chain couples TRBV20-1 to TRBJ2-2; 11 nucleotides line up with TRBD2. Specimen: CD4+ T cells from blood, cultured in vitro. CDR3 in amino acids: CSARALAGANTGELFF. The CDR3 DNA reads TGCAGTGCTAGGGCACTAGCGGGGGCGAACACCGGGGAGCTGTTTTTT.